This T cell receptor beta chain is drawn from a study of T cells expressing NK-cell markers. About the research overall: Eight donors were sequenced, of whom seven were HCMV-seropositive, while the remaining one was HCMV-seronegative. Study-level findings and limits: The leading position in the CD3+CD56-NKG2C+ fraction of a handful of donors also went to these clonotypes.

No DNA is given; TCRdb re-called the 5' RACE reads and lists each CDR3 protein once. The record lists about 260,000 distinct CDR3 sequences, of which the ten most abundant hold around 3.9%. With respect to this clonotype: The target antigen is unknown.

This CDR3 is 14 amino acids long. The V and J genes are TRBV12-3 or TRBV12-4 and TRBJ2-2. Specimen: blood T cells: a sorted CD56 or NKG2C T cell subset, CD4+ or CD8+ T cells, or bulk PBMC T cells (not recorded which). The receptor comes from a woman between 18 and 75 years old in good health. The CDR3 region is CASSTVLGTGELFF.